This TCR beta chain was sequenced for a study of T cell changes during pregnancy in multiple sclerosis. Only one count was recorded for this clone. V gave up 1 base and J gave up 5 bases, with 14 bases separating them. The CDR3 sequence is 16 residues long. The germline gives CDR1 SGHAT, CDR2 FQNNGV. Clones were sequenced by immunoSEQ multiplex PCR, and TCRdb holds only the in-frame ones, with some missing. This sample has around 92,000 clones, with approximately 93% found just once. The sample consisted of peripheral blood, taken after pregnancy. The source of this sequence is a female donor with multiple sclerosis, enrolled in a pregnancy study. The V and J genes are TRBV11-2 and TRBJ2-2; maybe TRBD2 (6 bases). CDR3 nucleotide sequence: TGTGCCAGCAGCTTAGTCCTAGCGACATCGACCGGGGAGCTGTTTTTT. As protein: CASSLVLATSTGELFF.